The clone carrying this T cell receptor beta chain has more than one count but fewer than ten. TCRdb re-derived calls from the RT-PCR reads in MiXCR, one entry per CDR3 protein. Of approximately 720,000 distinct CDR3 sequences listed, approximately 15% were seen once; the top ten hold 3% to 4.5%. The ends were cut back, 6 bases at V and 2 bases at J, with 17 bases in the middle. The CDR3 length is 16 residues. The germline gives CDR1 MNHEY, CDR2 SMNVEV (reference sequence). The chain uses TRBV27 and TRBJ1-5, with D perhaps matching TRBD1 (6 bases). The sequence derives from a female donor in good health, serving as a healthy control. The source material was memory CD4+ T cells from blood. CDR3 sequence: CASRRATGLGNQPQHF. The CDR3 DNA reads as TGTGCCAGCAGGCGGGCAACAGGGCTGGGCAATCAGCCCCAGCATTTT.